The 26 T cell receptor beta chains listed next were all sequenced from one sample in a study of T cell responses to AZD1222 COVID-19 vaccine. Some clones are missing from TCRdb's copy, which holds only in-frame ones; the method was immunoSEQ multiplex PCR. The sample holds approximately 140,000 clones, 70% to 90% seen once. The specimen was peripheral blood, collected on day 0 of AZD1222 vaccination. The origin of the receptors is an adult in good health.

The CDR3 nucleotides read TGTGCCAGCAGAGACTCGGGGGGGAGTCCCCACGAGCAGTACTTC. It is translated as CASRDSGGSPHEQYF. The chain couples TRBV6-5 to TRBJ2-7; 8 bases match TRBD2. CDR3 length: 15 residues. Germline-derived CDR1 and CDR2 are MNHEY and SVGAGI. V dropped 6 bases and J dropped 5; count of bases not matched to a gene: 12.

This sequence joins TRBV7-2 and TRBJ1-3; TRBD1 aligns across 7 bases. The CDR3 runs 14 residues. J was trimmed by 4 bases and V by 6 bases; bases with no gene match: 6. Germline CDR1 reads SGHTA; CDR2 reads FQGNSA. CDR3 sequence reads: CASRNRGSGNTIYF. Here the CDR3 DNA reads TGTGCCAGCAGGAACAGGGGATCAGGAAACACCATATATTTT. Supplemented by reference TRBV7-2 and TRBJ1-3, the full variable domain reads GAGVSQSPSNKVTEKGKDVELRCDPISGHTALYWYRQSLGQGLEFLIYFQGNSAPDKSGLPSDRFSAERTGGSVSTLTIQRTQQEDSAVYLCASRNRGSGNTIYFGEGSWLTVV.

J is TRBJ1-1 and V is TRBV21-1. TRBV21-1 counts as a pseudogene. The CDR3 runs to 15 residues. Here the CDR3 reads CASSSREYMNTEAFF. CDR3 coding DNA: TGTGCCAGCAGCTCCAGGGAGTACATGAACACTGAAGCTTTCTTT.

The CDR3 is CASSRSGDFNEQYF. For the CDR3, the DNA is TGTGCCAGCAGCCGCTCCGGGGACTTTAACGAGCAGTACTTC. V is TRBV3-1 (or the pseudogene TRBV3-2) and J is TRBJ2-7, with a possible D match to TRBD2 (6 bases). V lost 4 bases, J lost 5 bases, and 15 bases lay in between. This CDR3 is 14 amino acids long. Germline CDR1 is LGHDT and CDR2 is YNNKEL (reference sequence).

The CDR3 DNA reads TGTGCCAGTAGTGCGCTTGGCCCACCCCTCCACTTT. As protein: CASSALGPPLHF. The J gene is TRBJ1-6, the V gene TRBV19; no definite D call. V lost 5 bases and J lost 11, with 10 bases in between. Germline V gene data show CDR1 as LNHDA and CDR2 as SQIVND (reference sequence). The CDR3 totals 12 residues.

The J gene is TRBJ2-7, the V gene TRBV3-1 (or the pseudogene TRBV3-2), with 7 bases matching TRBD1. V was pared by 8 bases and J by 9 bases, with 13 bases of the junction left unmatched. Per the germline V gene, CDR1 is LGHDT and CDR2 is YNNKEL (reference sequence). The CDR3 length is 13 residues. The CDR3 here is CASGTGDFGRQYF. CDR3 nucleotides: TGTGCCAGCGGTACAGGGGATTTTGGGCGGCAGTACTTC.

The chain carries TRBV5-1 and TRBJ2-1; 12 bases match TRBD2. CDR3 length: 16 amino acids. CDR1 SGHRS and CDR2 YFSETQ come from the germline V gene. J gave up 4 bases and V 2 bases, and 4 bases lay outside the gene matches. CDR3 amino acids: CASSLKTSGSYNEQFF. In DNA, the CDR3 is TGCGCCAGCAGCTTAAAGACTAGCGGGAGTTACAATGAGCAGTTCTTC.

As DNA, the CDR3 is TGTGCCAGCAGTTATGATCCTAAGCGGGAGGTGACCGGGGAGCTGTTTTTT. It encodes CASSYDPKREVTGELFF. J is TRBJ2-2 and V is TRBV6-2 or TRBV6-3; 9 nucleotides match TRBD2. There are 17 residues in the CDR3. The junction had 10 bases not matched to a gene; V was cut back by 3 bases and J by 5 bases. From germline, CDR1 is MNHEY and CDR2 SVGEGT.

This clone was counted a single time. The chain links TRBV7-9 to TRBJ1-4, with 10 bases aligning to TRBD1. V was pared by 5 bases and J by 8 bases, with 8 bases of the junction left unmatched. Germline lookup yields CDR1 SEHNR and CDR2 FQNEAQ (reference sequence). This CDR3 spans 15 amino acids. For the CDR3, the DNA is TGTGCCAGCAGCCGCCCCGGGACAGGGGTAGAAAAACTGTTTTTT. Protein product: CASSRPGTGVEKLFF.

The chain combines TRBV29-1 with TRBJ2-1; D remains unclear. The CDR3 covers 12 residues. Trimming took 2 bases from V and 9 from J, leaving 11 bases between them. Germline V gene lookup returns CDR1 SQVTM and CDR2 ANQGSEA. In DNA form, the CDR3 reads TGCAGCGTTGAATTAGCCACCGTTGAGCAGTTCTTC. It is translated as CSVELATVEQFF.

Of note for this clone: This sample includes further DNA sequences coding for the same CDR3. V usage is TRBV4-3 and J usage is TRBJ1-5; D not resolved. With 0 bases removed from V and 4 bases from J, the gap between germline ends came to 4 bases. The CDR3 is 13 amino acids. The germline V gene has CDR1 LGHNA and CDR2 YSLEER. DNA for the CDR3: TGCGCCAGCAGCCAAGATCGGAATCAGCCCCAGCATTTT. Its translation: CASSQDRNQPQHF.

This sequence joins TRBV24-1 and TRBJ2-3; possibly TRBD2 for D (6 bases). With 5 bases removed from V and 2 bases from J, the gap between germline ends came to 16 bases. The CDR3 runs 16 residues. The germline V gene encodes CDR1 KGHDR and CDR2 SFDVKD. In DNA form, the CDR3 reads TGTGCCACCAGTGCCTGGGACTTCTCCTACACAGATACGCAGTATTTT. It specifies CATSAWDFSYTDTQYF.

The chain links TRBV19 to TRBJ1-2; D ambiguous. This CDR3 spans 11 amino acids. Looked up from germline, CDR1 is LNHDA and CDR2 is SQIVND (reference sequence). Between the trimmed V and J ends, which lost 5 bases and 5 bases, there was a span of 6 bases. The CDR3 sequence: CASSVIYGYTF. The CDR3 region has the DNA TGTGCCAGTAGTGTGATATATGGCTACACCTTC.

The chain carries TRBV5-1 and TRBJ2-1; TRBD1 aligns across 9 bases. The CDR3 spans 13 residues. V was pared by 4 bases and J by 15 bases, with 11 bases of the junction left unmatched. From germline, CDR1 is SGHRS and CDR2 YFSETQ. The CDR3 loop reads CASSAGPGTGPFF. The CDR3 region has the DNA TGCGCCAGCAGCGCCGGACCGGGGACAGGGCCGTTCTTC.

In this sample, this clone turned up a few times. The CDR3 region has the DNA TGTGCCAGCAGCTTAGGCGCCTCCCTCGGACTAGCGGGAGATGAGCAGTTCTTC. Translating it yields CASSLGASLGLAGDEQFF. The chain recombines TRBV5-4 with TRBJ2-1; TRBD2 aligns across 13 bases. The trim removed 2 bases at V and 8 bases at J, leaving 13 bases unmatched. This CDR3 has 18 amino acids. Germline assignment: CDR1 SGHNT and CDR2 YYREEE (reference sequence).

V gene TRBV27 combines with J gene TRBJ2-1, with D perhaps matching TRBD1 (5 bases). The CDR3 totals 15 residues. Trimming took 6 bases from V and 2 from J, leaving 14 bases between them. In germline, CDR1 is MNHEY, CDR2 SMNVEV (reference sequence). The CDR3 loop is CASRIATGTYNEQFF. In DNA form, the CDR3 reads TGTGCCAGCAGAATAGCCACAGGTACCTACAATGAGCAGTTCTTC.

This clone was observed a few times. The chain combines TRBV7-9 with TRBJ2-7; no firm D call. This CDR3 comprises 11 residues. The germline V gene encodes CDR1 SEHNR and CDR2 FQNEAQ (reference sequence). Trimming took 1 base from V and 4 from J, leaving 2 bases between them. The CDR3 sequence: CASSLDYEQYF. DNA of the CDR3: TGTGCCAGCAGCTTAGATTACGAGCAGTACTTC.

This clone was detected once. The chain uses TRBV7-3 and TRBJ1-6, with 7 bases identical to TRBD1. Germline CDR1 SGHTA, CDR2 FQGTGA. The CDR3 spans 16 residues. Germline trimming cut 0 bases from V and 10 bases from J; bases unmatched to any gene: 9. CDR3 amino acids: CASSLTPRGGGSPLHF. In DNA, the CDR3 is TGTGCCAGCAGCTTAACCCCCAGGGGGGGAGGGTCACCCCTCCACTTT. The full variable domain, with the rest looked up from reference TRBV7-3 and TRBJ1-6, is GAGVSQTPSNKVTEKGKYVELRCDPISGHTALYWYRQSLGQGPEFLIYFQGTGAADDSGLPNDRFFAVRPEGSVSTLKIQRTERGDSAVYLCASSLTPRGGGSPLHFGNGTRLTVT.

The V and J genes are TRBV2 and TRBJ1-2; possible D gene TRBD1, 5 bases. The germline CDR1 and CDR2 sequences are SNHLY and FYNNEI. Trimming cost V 6 bases and J 5 bases, with 10 bases left between them. The CDR3 length is 12 residues. CDR3 nucleotides: TGTGCCAGCAGGGACCGGGGGTATGGCTACACCTTC. It is translated as CASRDRGYGYTF.

The V call is TRBV18, the J call TRBJ2-7; TRBD2 matches 8 bases. This CDR3 contains 15 residues. The V gene's germline CDR1 is KGHSH and CDR2 LQKENI. V was clipped by 2 bases and J by 7 bases; unmatched bases: 10. The CDR3 nucleotides are TGTGCCAGCTCACCAAAGGCGGGAGGCCGGGGAGAGCAGTACTTC. As protein: CASSPKAGGRGEQYF.

The V call is TRBV7-2, the J call TRBJ2-7; 10 bases agree with TRBD1. Germline-derived CDR1 and CDR2 are SGHTA and FQGNSA. The length of the CDR3 is 16 residues. The junction had 7 bases not matched to a gene; V was cut back by 0 bases and J by 5 bases. In nucleotides, the CDR3 is TGTGCCAGCAGCTTAGCGCCCGGGACAGGGGCCGACGAGCAGTACTTC. Translating it yields CASSLAPGTGADEQYF.

This clone was found once. V usage is TRBV10-3 and J usage is TRBJ2-1; 7 nucleotides match TRBD2. This CDR3 region has 16 residues. The V gene end was trimmed by 3 bases and the J gene end by 6 bases; junction bases not matched to a gene: 11. CDR1 and CDR2 (germline): ENHRY, SYGVKD. In DNA, the CDR3 is TGTGCCATCAGTGATGGTCCCGGTGGGGGGGGCAATGAGCAGTTCTTC. Its translation is CAISDGPGGGGNEQFF.

The rearrangement uses TRBV28 and TRBJ2-5; the D gene is possibly TRBD2 (6 bases). The germline V gene encodes CDR1 MDHEN and CDR2 SYDVKM. CDR3 size: 15 residues. Between the trimmed V and J ends, which lost 6 bases and 2 bases, there was a span of 16 bases. CDR3 amino acids: CASSTGTEEQETQYF. The DNA for the CDR3 is TGTGCCAGCAGCACCGGGACTGAAGAGCAAGAGACCCAGTACTTC.

The chain has TRBV7-8 and TRBJ2-7; 7 nucleotides align to TRBD1. CDR1 and CDR2 from the germline V gene are SGHVS and FQNEAQ. The V and J ends lost 3 bases and 2 bases, in that order; junction bases with no gene match: 4. The length of the CDR3 is 14 residues. CDR3 DNA: TGTGCCAGCAGCTTGGACAGGACAACCTACGAGCAGTACTTC. This sequence encodes CASSLDRTTYEQYF.

J is TRBJ2-7 and V is TRBV4-3; D gene ambiguous. Trimming removed 1 base from V and 0 bases from J, with 16 bases in between. The CDR3 covers 17 residues. Germline values: CDR1 LGHNA, CDR2 YSLEER. The CDR3 DNA reads as TGCGCCAGCAGCCAAGTGTACCTGGCGGCGAGCTCCTACGAGCAGTACTTC. Amino acid sequence: CASSQVYLAASSYEQYF.

The CDR3 loop is CASSVGAGESGNTIYF. Here the CDR3 DNA reads TGTGCCAGCAGCGTAGGGGCAGGGGAGTCCGGAAACACCATATATTTT. The V and J genes are TRBV9 and TRBJ1-3; TRBD1 is a possible D gene (6 bases). Trimming removed 0 bases at V and 4 bases at J, with 14 bases between. This CDR3 is 16 amino acids long. Germline CDR1 SGDLS, CDR2 YYNGEE.